Shown below are 21 T cell receptor beta chains from a single sample sequenced in a study of T cells in localized non-small cell lung cancer. The method was immunoSEQ multiplex PCR; TCRdb's version includes in-frame clones alone and lacks a portion of them. Among tens of thousands of clones listed, 86% were seen once. The sample here was peripheral blood mononuclear cells, taken before any cancer treatment. These receptors came from a male donor at least 60 years old with stage II lung adenocarcinoma.

The chain has TRBV9 and TRBJ1-1, with no clear D. The CDR3 runs 15 residues. Germline CDR1 and CDR2: SGDLS and YYNGEE. The V end lost 2 bases, the J end lost 7 bases, and 18 bases lay between the germline ends. CDR3 region: CASSVRAHDRNEAFF. In nucleotides, the CDR3 is TGTGCCAGCAGCGTCCGGGCCCATGATCGGAATGAAGCTTTCTTT.

The rearrangement links TRBV6-6 to TRBJ2-7, with 7 nucleotides matching TRBD2. V shed 6 bases, J shed 0 bases, and the junction held 11 bases outside the gene matches. This CDR3 comprises 16 residues. Germline V gives CDR1 MNHNY, CDR2 SVGAGI (reference sequence). CDR3 in amino acids: CASRPGLAESSYEQYF. CDR3 sequence (DNA): TGTGCCAGCAGACCAGGTCTAGCGGAATCCTCCTACGAGCAGTACTTC.

The CDR3 coding sequence is TGTGCCTGGAGTGTAGGGGGGACAGAAAATCAGCCCCAGCATTTT. It encodes CAWSVGGTENQPQHF. The chain links TRBV30 to TRBJ1-5; TRBD1 aligns across 7 bases. CDR1 and CDR2 from the germline V gene are GTSNPN and SVGIG (reference sequence). The CDR3 runs to 15 residues. Trimming cost V 0 bases and J 4 bases; bases outside gene matches: 6.

This chain connects TRBV28 to TRBJ1-4; D call uncertain. CDR3 length: 14 residues. CDR1 is MDHEN, CDR2 SYDVKM, per germline. V gave up 3 bases and J gave up 7 bases, with 12 bases separating them. The CDR3 region has the DNA TGTGCCAGCAGTTTTAATAGCCGGGGTGAAAAACTGTTTTTT. Translating it yields CASSFNSRGEKLFF.

The gene calls are TRBV14 and TRBJ2-1; 10 bases are shared with TRBD2. V was clipped by 5 bases and J by 6 bases; unmatched bases: 10. The CDR3 runs to 16 residues. Germline values: CDR1 SGHDN, CDR2 FVKESK. CDR3 protein: CASSSWTSGKGNEQFF. The CDR3 DNA reads as TGTGCCAGCAGCTCTTGGACTAGCGGAAAGGGCAATGAGCAGTTCTTC.

The V gene is TRBV5-1, the J gene TRBJ2-1; D is unclear. Germline values: CDR1 SGHRS, CDR2 YFSETQ. This CDR3 is 13 amino acids long. Deletions cut 2 bases from V and 6 bases from J, with 9 bases between. CDR3 sequence: CASSLDGTNEQFF. The CDR3 DNA reads as TGCGCCAGCAGCTTAGACGGAACCAATGAGCAGTTCTTC.

The chain employs TRBV6-1 and TRBJ2-1, with D possibly matching TRBD1 (6 bases). The CDR3 runs 15 residues. V was cut by 5 bases and J by 6 bases, with 17 bases left in between. From germline, CDR1 is MNHNS and CDR2 SASEGT. CDR3 sequence (DNA): TGTGCCAGCAGTATACAGGGAAGTTCCGGCAATGAGCAGTTCTTC. Its protein is CASSIQGSSGNEQFF.

The chain carries TRBV29-1 and TRBJ1-1; possible D gene TRBD1, 6 bases. The V end lost 7 bases, the J end lost 4 bases, and 16 bases lay between the germline ends. The germline CDR1 and CDR2 sequences are SQVTM and ANQGSEA. This CDR3 has 13 residues. For the CDR3, the DNA is TGCAGCGCCCTCTGGGGACACCCCACTGAAGCTTTCTTT. It encodes CSALWGHPTEAFF.

This clone has more than one count but fewer than ten. V and J are TRBV29-1 and TRBJ1-1; 8 bases match TRBD1. Germline CDR1 reads SQVTM; CDR2 reads ANQGSEA. The length of the CDR3 is 13 residues. The V and J ends lost 7 bases and 1 base, in that order; junction bases with no gene match: 5. The CDR3 sequence is CSGDRGENTEAFF. CDR3 in DNA: TGCAGCGGAGACAGGGGAGAGAACACTGAAGCTTTCTTT.

In nucleotides, the CDR3 is TGTGCCAGCAGTGGGACCAACATTCAGTACTTC. Amino acids: CASSGTNIQYF. This chain connects TRBV2 to TRBJ2-4, with D uncertain. V gave up 4 bases and J gave up 7 bases, with 5 bases separating them. The CDR3 loop spans 11 amino acids. Germline lookup yields CDR1 SNHLY and CDR2 FYNNEI.

The chain combines TRBV28 with TRBJ2-3; TRBD1 matches 10 bases. CDR3 length: 16 residues. V shed 6 bases, J shed 6 bases, and the junction held 12 bases outside the gene matches. CDR1 is MDHEN, CDR2 SYDVKM, per germline. Here the CDR3 DNA reads TGTGCCAGCAGCACCCCTGCCAGGACAGGGGGGGATACGCAGTATTTT. Translated, it gives CASSTPARTGGDTQYF. The full variable domain, with the rest looked up from reference TRBV28 and TRBJ2-3, is DVKVTQSSRYLVKRTGEKVFLECVQDMDHENMFWYRQDPGLGLRLIYFSYDVKMKEKGDIPEGYSVSREKKERFSLILESASTNQTSMYLCASSTPARTGGDTQYFGPGTRLTVL.

The rearrangement links TRBV19 to TRBJ2-7, with D perhaps matching TRBD1 (6 bases). There are 11 residues in the CDR3. The V end was cut by 5 bases, the J end by 4 bases, with 6 bases between. Per germline, CDR1 LNHDA and CDR2 SQIVND (reference sequence). The CDR3 spells CASSDRYEQYF. The CDR3 region has the DNA TGTGCCAGTAGTGACAGGTACGAGCAGTACTTC.

The V gene is TRBV2, the J gene TRBJ1-5, with 9 nucleotides matching TRBD1. The V gene end was trimmed by 4 bases and the J gene end by 0 bases; junction bases not matched to a gene: 7. The V gene's germline CDR1 is SNHLY and CDR2 FYNNEI. The CDR3 runs 17 residues. The CDR3 spells CASSGGTGLNSNQPQHF. The CDR3 DNA is TGTGCCAGCAGTGGAGGGACAGGGCTAAATAGCAATCAGCCCCAGCATTTT.

The chain uses TRBV4-2 and TRBJ1-2, with 8 positions matching TRBD1. CDR1 is LGHNA, CDR2 YNFKEQ, per germline. The ends lost 0 bases at V and 3 bases at J; junction bases unmatched: 3. CDR3 length equals 15 residues. The CDR3 protein is CASSQDLQGDYGYTF. CDR3 nucleotides: TGTGCCAGCAGCCAAGACTTACAGGGGGACTATGGCTACACCTTC.

This chain links TRBV6-7 with TRBJ2-7; the match to TRBD1 covers 7 bases. TRBV6-7 is sorted into the ORF group, with uncertain function. This CDR3 region has 13 residues. The ends lost 4 bases at V and 4 bases at J; junction bases unmatched: 4. CDR3 coding DNA: TGTGCCAGCAGTTGGGGACAGTTGTACGAGCAGTACTTC. Protein: CASSWGQLYEQYF.

The V and J genes are TRBV29-1 and TRBJ2-2; TRBD1 or TRBD2 may be the D gene (5 bases each). In germline, CDR1 is SQVTM, CDR2 ANQGSEA. The length of the CDR3 is 15 residues. V lost 7 bases and J 2 bases, leaving 17 bases between the germline ends. CDR3 in amino acids: CSDRDLTKNTGELFF. In nucleotides, the CDR3 is TGCAGCGATCGGGACCTTACCAAAAACACCGGGGAGCTGTTTTTT.

This chain joins TRBV6-5 and TRBJ2-5; maybe TRBD1 (6 bases). CDR1 is MNHEY and CDR2 is SVGAGI in the germline V gene. V lost 0 bases and J 7 bases, leaving 9 bases between the germline ends. The CDR3 totals 13 residues. The CDR3 reads CASSYSVGGTQYF. CDR3 DNA sequence: TGTGCCAGCAGTTACTCCGTAGGGGGGACCCAGTACTTC.

The V and J genes are TRBV5-4 and TRBJ1-2, with a weak D call TRBD1 (5 bases). Germline V CDR1 and CDR2: SGHNT, YYREEE (reference sequence). The CDR3 spans 16 residues. Between the trimmed V and J ends, which lost 4 bases and 4 bases, there was a span of 20 bases. The CDR3 region has the DNA TGTGCCAGCAGCATGGGGGACGCCAGCTTTGGCTATGGCTACACCTTC. It yields the protein CASSMGDASFGYGYTF.

J is TRBJ2-3 and V is TRBV5-6; 7 bases are a match to TRBD1. Germline V CDR1 and CDR2: SGHDT, YYEEEE. This CDR3 spans 15 amino acids. Trimming at V came to 4 bases and at J to 2 bases, leaving 7 bases not matched to a gene. DNA of the CDR3: TGTGCCAGCAGCCCATCGGGACAGATCACAGATACGCAGTATTTT. Amino acid sequence: CASSPSGQITDTQYF.

This clone was seen a few times. This chain connects TRBV4-2 to TRBJ1-2; D may be TRBD1 (5 bases). The germline CDR1 and CDR2 sequences are LGHNA and YNFKEQ. Trimming shortened V by 0 bases and J by 8 bases, and 16 bases separated the two germline ends. The CDR3 sequence is 15 residues long. CDR3: CASSQDRGDRWGYTF. DNA for the CDR3: TGTGCCAGCAGCCAAGATCGGGGAGACAGATGGGGCTACACCTTC.

This sequence joins TRBV2 and TRBJ1-1, with TRBD1 as a possible D gene (5 bases). The ends were cut back, 8 bases at V and 7 bases at J, with 17 bases in the middle. This CDR3 is built from 13 residues. Per germline, CDR1 SNHLY and CDR2 FYNNEI. In nucleotides, the CDR3 is TGTGCCAGCCTGGGACGGGGAGTGAGTGAAGCTTTCTTT. This codes for CASLGRGVSEAFF.